A single sample gave rise to the 32 T cell receptor beta chains below, sequenced in a study of monozygotic twins with inflammatory bowel disease. Reprocessing the 5' RACE reads, TCRdb reports a single entry for every CDR3 protein and omits DNA. Reported are fewer than 550,000 distinct CDR3 sequences; the ten largest clones contain 2.4%. Specimen: blood. Receptors originate from a human donor with ulcerative colitis or Crohn's disease, or a healthy co-twin of an affected twin (not recorded which).

The chain is built from TRBV7-2 and TRBJ1-2; TCRdb returns TRBD1, unconfirmable since there is no DNA. The CDR3 runs 13 residues. CDR1 is SGHTA, CDR2 FQGNSA, per germline. The CDR3 loop is CASSLQGALGYTF.

V is TRBV6-1 and J is TRBJ1-5; TCRdb proposes TRBD1, but this gene call is untestable without DNA. This CDR3 spans 16 amino acids. Per the germline V gene, CDR1 is MNHNS and CDR2 is SASEGT. This chain's CDR3 is CASSPQLTANNQPQHF.

V is TRBV20-1 and J is TRBJ2-6; as DNA is missing, the TRBD1 call by TCRdb cannot be tested. The CDR3 loop spans 15 amino acids. Germline V lookup: CDR1 DFQATT, CDR2 SNEGSKA (reference sequence). The CDR3 here is CSAGWGGAGANVLTF.

V usage is TRBV6-2 or TRBV6-3 and J usage is TRBJ2-2; the D gene TCRdb calls, TRBD2, cannot be checked with no DNA. This CDR3 contains 17 residues. Per the germline V gene, CDR1 is MNHEY and CDR2 is SVGEGT. The chain's CDR3 is CASSRTSGSIYTGELFF.

The chain recombines TRBV3-1 with TRBJ2-1; TCRdb proposes TRBD2, but this gene call is untestable without DNA. The germline V gene encodes CDR1 LGHDT and CDR2 YNNKEL (reference sequence). The CDR3 spans 19 residues. CDR3 protein: CASSHLTSGLPLKGDEQFF.

The chain couples TRBV20-1 to TRBJ2-7; the D call of TRBD2 rests on TCRdb alone, since no DNA is present to check it. This CDR3 is 16 amino acids long. Germline V CDR1 and CDR2: DFQATT, SNEGSKA (reference sequence). The CDR3 is CSARTSGRPTGYEQYF.

The chain employs TRBV18 and TRBJ2-7; TCRdb names TRBD2, which stays unverified in the absence of DNA. This CDR3 is 17 amino acids long. Per the germline V gene, CDR1 is KGHSH and CDR2 is LQKENI. The CDR3 reads CASSQTVTSGSSYEQYF.

V gene TRBV7-9 combines with J gene TRBJ1-1; TCRdb picks TRBD1, but there is no DNA to check that call. The V gene's germline CDR1 is SEHNR and CDR2 FQNEAQ (reference sequence). CDR3 size: 14 residues. CDR3 residues: CASSSTGGRTEAFF.

The rearrangement uses TRBV29-1 and TRBJ2-4; with no DNA, the TCRdb D assignment of TRBD2 cannot be verified. CDR1 is SQVTM, CDR2 ANQGSEA, per germline. This CDR3 has 12 residues. The chain's CDR3 is CSAGGAENIQYF.

The chain employs TRBV14 and TRBJ1-2. CDR3 length equals 11 residues. Per the germline V gene, CDR1 is SGHDN and CDR2 is FVKESK. CDR3 sequence: CASSHRDGYTF.

CDR3 residues: CASSFGAQGSFF. The V and J genes are TRBV7-9 and TRBJ1-1; TCRdb proposes TRBD1, but this gene call is untestable without DNA. This CDR3 is 12 amino acids long. CDR1 and CDR2 from the germline V gene are SEHNR and FQNEAQ (reference sequence).

The chain joins TRBV7-2 to TRBJ1-2. The V gene's germline CDR1 is SGHTA and CDR2 FQGNSA. This CDR3 has 13 residues. CDR3 protein: CASNSDGGYGYTF.

The chain combines TRBV5-1 with TRBJ2-7. Per germline, CDR1 SGHRS and CDR2 YFSETQ. The CDR3 loop spans 15 amino acids. CDR3 region: CASSLLATASYEQYF.

The V gene is TRBV5-1, the J gene TRBJ1-1; TCRdb lists TRBD1, though no DNA is available to test this call. This CDR3 contains 14 residues. From germline, CDR1 is SGHRS and CDR2 YFSETQ. The CDR3 loop is CASTLTGPPTEAFF.

The rearrangement links TRBV10-3 to TRBJ1-3; TCRdb's D call of TRBD1 is untestable without DNA. The CDR3 is 13 residues long. Germline V gives CDR1 ENHRY, CDR2 SYGVKD. CDR3: CATAGDSGNTIYF.

V gene TRBV28 combines with J gene TRBJ2-1; TCRdb designates TRBD1, a call that cannot be tested without DNA. Germline CDR1 reads MDHEN; CDR2 reads SYDVKM. The CDR3 is 15 amino acids. CDR3 sequence: CASSCPSGYCNEQFF.

The rearrangement links TRBV28 to TRBJ2-5; TCRdb proposes TRBD1, but this gene call is untestable without DNA. This CDR3 region has 16 residues. Germline loops: CDR1 MDHEN, CDR2 SYDVKM. CDR3 sequence: CASKTQTTGPQETQYF.

The chain joins TRBV7-9 to TRBJ2-7; the TRBD2 assignment by TCRdb is unverifiable without DNA. Germline loops: CDR1 SEHNR, CDR2 FQNEAQ (reference sequence). This CDR3 region has 17 residues. CDR3 region: CASSLSPGLADTYEQYF.

The chain has TRBV5-4 and TRBJ2-7; TCRdb lists TRBD1, though no DNA is available to test this call. The CDR3 contains 15 residues. From germline, CDR1 is SGHNT and CDR2 YYREEE (reference sequence). The CDR3: CASSLQGTTRYEQYF. Drawing the rest from reference TRBV5-4 and TRBJ2-7, the complete variable domain is ETGVTQSPTHLIKTRGQQVTLRCSSQSGHNTVSWYQQALGQGPQFIFQYYREEENGRGNFPPRFSGLQFPNYSSELNVNALELDDSALYLCASSLQGTTRYEQYFGPGTRLTVT.

The chain joins TRBV2 to TRBJ1-2; absent DNA, TCRdb's TRBD1 call cannot be checked. From germline, CDR1 is SNHLY and CDR2 FYNNEI. There are 14 residues in the CDR3. This CDR3 is CASSSGGLSYGYTF. Complete variable domain (other parts from reference TRBV2 and TRBJ1-2): EPEVTQTPSHQVTQMGQEVILRCVPISNHLYFYWYRQILGQKVEFLVSFYNNEISEKSEIFDDQFSVERPDGSNFTLKIRSTKLEDSAMYFCASSSGGLSYGYTFGSGTRLTVV.

The gene calls are TRBV20-1 and TRBJ1-1. The CDR3 totals 14 residues. Germline CDR1 reads DFQATT; CDR2 reads SNEGSKA (reference sequence). The CDR3 here is CSAREGSVNTEAFF.

The genes are TRBV20-1 and TRBJ2-5. The CDR3 is made up of 13 amino acids. Per germline, CDR1 DFQATT and CDR2 SNEGSKA (reference sequence). Here the CDR3 reads CSAPVVIGETQYF.

The chain carries TRBV6-1 and TRBJ2-1; TCRdb picks TRBD2, but there is no DNA to check that call. This CDR3 is built from 15 residues. The V gene's germline CDR1 is MNHNS and CDR2 SASEGT. CDR3 loop: CASTVLAGGRGEQFF.

The gene calls are TRBV5-1 and TRBJ1-1. From germline, CDR1 is SGHRS and CDR2 YFSETQ. The CDR3 is 13 residues long. The chain's CDR3 is CASSFVIGEGAFF.

The chain carries TRBV6-6 and TRBJ1-1; as DNA is missing, the TRBD1 call by TCRdb cannot be tested. Per germline, CDR1 MNHNY and CDR2 SVGAGI (reference sequence). The CDR3 covers 13 residues. CDR3 protein: CASSLNRETEAFF.

The rearrangement joins TRBV18 to TRBJ2-1; without DNA, the TCRdb call of TRBD2 cannot be checked. This CDR3 comprises 14 residues. The V gene's germline CDR1 is KGHSH and CDR2 LQKENI. CDR3 residues: CASSGTSGVNEQFF.

This chain connects TRBV20-1 to TRBJ2-3; the TRBD2 assignment by TCRdb is unverifiable without DNA. The CDR3 contains 13 residues. Germline values: CDR1 DFQATT, CDR2 SNEGSKA (reference sequence). The CDR3 reads CSASGSWTDTQYF.

The V call is TRBV2, the J call TRBJ1-6. Germline lookup yields CDR1 SNHLY and CDR2 FYNNEI. The length of the CDR3 is 13 residues. The chain's CDR3 is CASSQEANSPLHF.

The V call is TRBV5-1, the J call TRBJ1-1. CDR3 length: 13 residues. Germline CDR1 is SGHRS and CDR2 is YFSETQ. CDR3 loop: CASSQGLRTEAFF. Full variable domain (outside the CDR3, taken from reference TRBV5-1 and TRBJ1-1): KAGVTQTPRYLIKTRGQQVTLSCSPISGHRSVSWYQQTPGQGLQFLFEYFSETQRNKGNFPGRFSGRQFSNSRSEMNVSTLELGDSALYLCASSQGLRTEAFFGQGTRLTVV.

This chain uses TRBV24-1 with TRBJ1-1; the TCRdb D gene call, TRBD1, has no DNA to confirm it. Germline V gives CDR1 KGHDR, CDR2 SFDVKD. The CDR3 loop spans 15 amino acids. CDR3 sequence reads: CATSDGTGLNTEAFF.

The CDR3 is CASSQEIEAEAFF. The genes are TRBV3-1 and TRBJ1-1. The CDR3 runs 13 residues. From germline, CDR1 is LGHDT and CDR2 YNNKEL (reference sequence).

This CDR3 reads CASSLAKGDTEAFF. The chain has TRBV5-1 and TRBJ1-1. The CDR3 loop spans 14 amino acids. Germline CDR1 is SGHRS and CDR2 is YFSETQ.